The rows below give T cell receptor beta chains drawn from one sample of a study of T-cell memory formation after mild COVID-19. A single record per CDR3 protein comes from TCRdb applying MiXCR to the 5' RACE reads. This table holds under 550,000 distinct CDR3 sequences, about 20% found once. Sequencing used PBMCs or a T cell subset sorted from them (not recorded which). Receptor source: an adult woman who had mild COVID-19 (a few samples of this study predate the infection). Cell type and time point are not known. CDR3s include the opening cysteine and the closing phenylalanine or tryptophan. The D gene is left open where the match is weak. Not every row has a clone size; where given, it reads once, few, many or a size class.

CDR3 protein: CASSGPPSNTEAFF
CDR3 DNA: TGTGCCAGCAGCGGTCCCCCGTCGAACACTGAAGCTTTCTTT
V gene: TRBV5-6
D gene: .
J gene: TRBJ1-1
clone size: .

CDR3 protein: CASSLSPISYEQYF
CDR3 DNA: TGTGCCAGCAGCTTATCACCCATCTCCTACGAGCAGTACTTC
V gene: TRBV7-9
D gene: .
J gene: TRBJ2-7
clone size: .

CDR3 protein: CASSLTQGATLWELFF
CDR3 DNA: TGTGCCAGCAGCCTTACACAGGGGGCTACTCTCTGGGAGCTGTTTTTT
V gene: TRBV3-1
D gene: TRBD1
J gene: TRBJ2-2
clone size: .

CDR3 protein: CASSEAGGWDTQYF
CDR3 DNA: TGTGCCAGCAGCGAGGCGGGAGGCTGGGATACGCAGTATTTT
V gene: TRBV7-3
D gene: TRBD2
J gene: TRBJ2-3
clone size: .

CDR3 protein: CASSVDSVHEQYF
CDR3 DNA: TGTGCCAGCAGCGTAGACTCTGTCCACGAGCAGTACTTC
V gene: TRBV9
D gene: .
J gene: TRBJ2-7
clone size: .

CDR3 protein: CASSLLVAGDYNEQFF
CDR3 DNA: TGTGCCAGCAGCTTACTTGTGGCGGGGGACTACAATGAGCAGTTCTTC
V gene: TRBV7-2
D gene: TRBD2
J gene: TRBJ2-1
clone size: few

CDR3 protein: CATSRDQGLAYTDTQYF
CDR3 DNA: TGTGCCACCAGCAGAGATCAGGGATTAGCGTACACAGATACGCAGTATTTT
V gene: TRBV15
D gene: .
J gene: TRBJ2-3
clone size: many

CDR3 protein: CASSLAYTGANTGELFF
CDR3 DNA: TGCGCCAGCAGCTTGGCTTACACGGGGGCTAACACCGGGGAGCTGTTTTTT
V gene: TRBV5-1
D gene: .
J gene: TRBJ2-2
clone size: few

CDR3 protein: CASSPGSGGGPYGYTF
CDR3 DNA: TGCGCCAGCAGCCCAGGGTCCGGGGGGGGACCTTATGGCTACACCTTC
V gene: TRBV4-3
D gene: .
J gene: TRBJ1-2
clone size: once

CDR3 protein: CASSRSSSGANVLTF
CDR3 DNA: TGCGCCAGCAGCCGGTCCTCATCTGGGGCCAACGTCCTGACTTTC
V gene: TRBV4-1
D gene: .
J gene: TRBJ2-6
clone size: few

CDR3 protein: CASSLGDRGQGKSTQYF
CDR3 DNA: TGTGCCAGCAGCTTAGGAGACAGGGGGCAAGGAAAGTCTACGCAGTATTTT
V gene: TRBV7-9
D gene: TRBD1
J gene: TRBJ2-3
clone size: few

CDR3 protein: CATQGGSYNEQFF
CDR3 DNA: TGTGCCACCCAAGGGGGGTCCTACAATGAGCAGTTCTTC
V gene: TRBV24-1
D gene: .
J gene: TRBJ2-1
clone size: few

CDR3 protein: CATKMDSQETQYF
CDR3 DNA: TGTGCCACCAAAATGGACAGCCAAGAGACCCAGTACTTC
V gene: TRBV15
D gene: .
J gene: TRBJ2-5
clone size: .

CDR3 protein: CASSLSVAYQETQYF
CDR3 DNA: TGTGCCAGCAGTTTAAGTGTCGCCTACCAAGAGACCCAGTACTTC
V gene: TRBV27
D gene: .
J gene: TRBJ2-5
clone size: many

CDR3 protein: CASSQPSLGGGPQHF
CDR3 DNA: TGTGCCAGCAGCCAACCCTCCTTAGGGGGAGGGCCCCAGCATTTT
V gene: TRBV14
D gene: .
J gene: TRBJ1-5
clone size: few

CDR3 protein: CASSPTGLFYNEQFF
CDR3 DNA: TGCGCCAGCAGCCCGACAGGGCTTTTCTACAATGAGCAGTTCTTC
V gene: TRBV4-1
D gene: TRBD1
J gene: TRBJ2-1
clone size: few

CDR3 protein: CASSDAGGTRYNEQFF
CDR3 DNA: TGTGCCAGCAGTGACGCGGGGGGGACTAGATACAATGAGCAGTTCTTC
V gene: TRBV2
D gene: TRBD2
J gene: TRBJ2-1
clone size: .

CDR3 protein: CSAIDRSSRNTEAFF
CDR3 DNA: TGCAGTGCTATTGACAGGTCTTCCCGTAACACTGAAGCTTTCTTT
V gene: TRBV20-1
D gene: .
J gene: TRBJ1-1
clone size: many

CDR3 protein: CASSPPGTGHLGAGQTLAKNIQYF
CDR3 DNA: TGTGCCAGCAGTCCTCCCGGGACAGGGCATTTGGGAGCGGGACAGACCTTAGCCAAAAACATTCAGTACTTC
V gene: TRBV12-3/TRBV12-4
D gene: TRBD1
J gene: TRBJ2-4
clone size: .

CDR3 protein: CAISVADTEAFF
CDR3 DNA: TGTGCCATCAGTGTCGCGGACACTGAAGCTTTCTTT
V gene: TRBV10-3
D gene: .
J gene: TRBJ1-1
clone size: once

CDR3 protein: CASSQENEVTVYGYTF
CDR3 DNA: TGTGCCAGCAGCCAAGAAAACGAGGTCACGGTCTATGGCTACACCTTC
V gene: TRBV4-2
D gene: .
J gene: TRBJ1-2
clone size: .

CDR3 protein: CASSYRGGNTEAFF
CDR3 DNA: TGCGCCAGCAGCTACCGTGGAGGGAACACTGAAGCTTTCTTT
V gene: TRBV5-1
D gene: .
J gene: TRBJ1-1
clone size: few

CDR3 protein: CASSLYRGHTEAFF
CDR3 DNA: TGTGCCAGCAGCTTGTATCGGGGCCACACTGAAGCTTTCTTT
V gene: TRBV5-4
D gene: .
J gene: TRBJ1-1
clone size: .

CDR3 protein: CASSTLLKSPSETQYF
CDR3 DNA: TGTGCCAGCAGCACCCTGTTAAAGAGTCCGTCGGAGACCCAGTACTTC
V gene: TRBV2
D gene: .
J gene: TRBJ2-5
clone size: few